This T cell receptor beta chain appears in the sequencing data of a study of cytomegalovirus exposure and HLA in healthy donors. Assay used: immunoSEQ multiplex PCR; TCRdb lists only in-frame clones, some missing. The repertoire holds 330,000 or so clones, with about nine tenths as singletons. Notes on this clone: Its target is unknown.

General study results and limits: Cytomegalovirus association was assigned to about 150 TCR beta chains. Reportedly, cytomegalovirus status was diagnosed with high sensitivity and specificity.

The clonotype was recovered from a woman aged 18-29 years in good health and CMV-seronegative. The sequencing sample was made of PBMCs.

The CDR3 sequence: CATSRPGTGTFYGYTF. The CDR3 DNA reads as TGTGCCACCAGCAGACCGGGGACAGGGACGTTTTATGGCTACACCTTC. The chain combines TRBV15 with TRBJ1-2, with 9 bases identical to TRBD1. The CDR3 sequence is 16 residues long. After removal of 2 bases from V and 5 bases from J, the junction contained 9 bases not matched to a gene. Germline V gene sequence: CDR1 LNHNV, CDR2 YYDKDF (reference sequence).